The 28 T cell receptor beta chains listed next were all sequenced from one sample in a study of Graves' ophthalmopathy and Graves' hyperthyroidism. RNA transcripts yielded amplified TCR beta CDR3 regions. HTBI primers were employed in first-round RT-PCR, then a second-round multiplex PCR followed. TCRdb used MiXCR to reprocess the multiplex PCR reads, holding one entry per CDR3 protein. The sample records around 670,000 distinct CDR3 sequences, roughly 40% being singletons. Source material: peripheral blood. The receptors originated from an adult man with Graves' ophthalmopathy.

This clonotype was detected only a few times. The CDR3 loop reads CASSLSAGNTIYF. Here the CDR3 DNA reads TGTGCCAGCAGTTTGTCAGCTGGAAACACCATATATTTT. The chain links TRBV7-9 to TRBJ1-3; D is undetermined. Germline V lookup: CDR1 SEHNR, CDR2 FQNEAQ (reference sequence). V was cut by 6 bases and J by 2 bases, with 8 bases left in between. There are 13 residues in the CDR3.

The chain uses TRBV7-6 and TRBJ2-2, with D maybe TRBD2 (5 bases). There are 14 residues in the CDR3. Germline CDR1 and CDR2: SGHVS and FNYEAQ. Between the trimmed V and J ends, which lost 5 bases and 6 bases, there was a span of 13 bases. CDR3 protein: CASSLTRLAGELFF. The DNA of the CDR3 is TGTGCCAGCAGCCTAACTAGGTTGGCCGGGGAGCTGTTTTTT.

The V and J genes are TRBV20-1 and TRBJ1-2; 10 bases line up with TRBD1. The V and J ends lost 6 bases and 3 bases, in that order; junction bases with no gene match: 10. The CDR3 has 15 residues. Germline CDR1 DFQATT, CDR2 SNEGSKA (reference sequence). CDR3 residues: CSALRGTGVDYGYTF. CDR3 sequence (DNA): TGCAGTGCCCTCCGTGGGACAGGGGTGGACTATGGCTACACCTTC.

This clonotype came up once. The CDR3 carries no conserved terminal phenylalanine or tryptophan, so it likely arises from a read error. The V gene is TRBV4-2, the J gene TRBJ2-7; TRBD2 aligns across 11 bases. With 4 bases clipped from V and 2 bases from J, the junction kept 16 bases outside the gene matches. The CDR3 consists of 19 residues. Germline CDR1 reads LGHNA; CDR2 reads YNFKEQ. This CDR3 is CASSLQVGLAGGTPYEQYL. The CDR3 DNA reads TGTGCCAGCAGCCTGCAGGTTGGGCTAGCGGGAGGCACACCCTACGAGCAGTACCTC.

The V and J genes are TRBV25-1 and TRBJ1-1, with 8 bases lining up with TRBD1. The CDR3 contains 16 residues. Germline V gene sequence: CDR1 MGHDK, CDR2 SYGVNS. V lost 2 bases, J lost 0 bases, and 5 bases stayed unmatched. The chain's CDR3 is CASSEEAGGLNTEAFF. In DNA, the CDR3 is TGTGCCAGCAGTGAAGAGGCAGGGGGCCTGAACACTGAAGCTTTCTTT. Combining the CDR3 with reference TRBV25-1 and TRBJ1-1 gives the whole variable domain EADIYQTPRYLVIGTGKKITLECSQTMGHDKMYWYQQDPGMELHLIHYSYGVNSTEKGDLSSESTVSRIRTEHFPLTLESARPSHTSQYLCASSEEAGGLNTEAFFGQGTRLTVV.

The rearrangement links TRBV20-1 to TRBJ2-3; no clear D. This CDR3 region has 15 residues. With 5 bases removed from V and 2 bases from J, the gap between germline ends came to 17 bases. Per the germline V gene, CDR1 is DFQATT and CDR2 is SNEGSKA (reference sequence). The CDR3 here is CSARIGSYPTDTQYF. Here the CDR3 DNA reads TGCAGTGCTCGGATCGGGTCATATCCCACAGATACGCAGTATTTT.

This clonotype was counted at least ten times. The chain uses TRBV2 and TRBJ1-1; no reliable D call. CDR3 length: 13 amino acids. Germline assignment: CDR1 SNHLY and CDR2 FYNNEI. The V gene lost 7 bases and the J gene lost 3 bases, with 12 bases spanning the gap. CDR3 sequence: CASNVEIHTEAFF. The CDR3 nucleotides read TGTGCCAGCAATGTAGAGATCCACACTGAAGCTTTCTTT. Full variable domain (remainder filled in from reference TRBV2 and TRBJ1-1): EPEVTQTPSHQVTQMGQEVILRCVPISNHLYFYWYRQILGQKVEFLVSFYNNEISEKSEIFDDQFSVERPDGSNFTLKIRSTKLEDSAMYFCASNVEIHTEAFFGQGTRLTVV.

This clonotype showed up just a few times. This chain connects TRBV5-4 to TRBJ2-7; 8 nucleotides align to TRBD1. The CDR3 is 14 amino acids. V was pared by 7 bases and J by 6 bases, with 12 bases of the junction left unmatched. Germline V gene sequence: CDR1 SGHNT, CDR2 YYREEE (reference sequence). For the CDR3, the DNA is TGTGCCAGCGGAGAGGGAGGACAGGGTATCGAGCAGTACTTC. Amino acid sequence: CASGEGGQGIEQYF.

On this clonotype: This CDR3 fails to terminate in the conserved phenylalanine or tryptophan, so it likely reflects a read error. The chain employs TRBV5-1 and TRBJ2-5; TRBD1 aligns across 10 bases. This CDR3 region has 13 residues. The V gene's germline CDR1 is SGHRS and CDR2 YFSETQ. V was pared by 5 bases and J by 5 bases, with 3 bases of the junction left unmatched. DNA for the CDR3: TGCGCCAGCAGGACAGGGGGCGCGGAGACCCAGTACGTC. This translates into CASRTGGAETQYV.

This clonotype was recorded a few times. V is TRBV20-1 and J is TRBJ2-7; the D call may be TRBD1 or TRBD2 (6 bases each). The CDR3 contains 15 residues. Trimming removed 6 bases at V and 0 bases at J, with 18 bases between. Germline CDR1 reads DFQATT; CDR2 reads SNEGSKA (reference sequence). The CDR3 coding sequence is TGCAGTGCCTCGGGGGCCGTCACAATCTCCTACGAGCAGTACTTC. Translated: CSASGAVTISYEQYF.

The table lists this clonotype with many counts. The chain links TRBV10-3 to TRBJ1-2; 9 nucleotides agree with TRBD1. The CDR3 extends over 15 amino acids. Germline V gene lookup returns CDR1 ENHRY and CDR2 SYGVKD. V was pared by 3 bases and J by 3 bases, with 5 bases of the junction left unmatched. The CDR3 is CAISDRDRVHYGYTF. The CDR3 DNA is TGTGCCATCAGTGATCGGGACAGGGTTCACTATGGCTACACCTTC.

This clonotype was counted at least ten times. The chain is built from TRBV24-1 and TRBJ2-2; D remains ambiguous. CDR3 size: 14 residues. The V gene's germline CDR1 is KGHDR and CDR2 SFDVKD. V was shortened by 7 bases and J by 2 bases, with 10 bases between the two germline ends. The CDR3 is CATRSSANTGELFF. For the CDR3, the DNA is TGTGCCACCAGGTCCAGCGCAAACACCGGGGAGCTGTTTTTT.

This chain connects TRBV29-1 to TRBJ2-5; possibly TRBD2 for D (7 bases). V lost 6 bases to trimming and J lost 0 bases, with 14 bases between them. Germline V gene sequence: CDR1 SQVTM, CDR2 ANQGSEA. The CDR3 is 14 residues long. The DNA for the CDR3 is TGCAGCGTGGGGGCCGGGGGGTACCAAGAGACCCAGTACTTC. It translates to CSVGAGGYQETQYF.

Regarding this clonotype: The CDR3 carries no conserved terminal phenylalanine or tryptophan, so it likely arises from a read error. The chain has TRBV7-6 and TRBJ2-7, with 7 bases lining up with TRBD2. V lost 4 bases and J lost 3; bases outside the gene matches: 6. CDR3 length equals 14 residues. Germline CDR1 is SGHVS and CDR2 is FNYEAQ. The CDR3 loop is CASSSSGEDYEQYL. The CDR3, as DNA: TGTGCCAGCAGCTCGAGCGGGGAAGACTACGAGCAGTACCTC.

The sample holds many counts of this clonotype. This rearrangement joins TRBV7-9 to TRBJ1-1; unclear D gene. The CDR3 sequence is 13 residues long. V shed 3 bases and J shed 3 bases, with 8 bases lying between them. CDR1 is SEHNR and CDR2 is FQNEAQ in the germline V gene (reference sequence). The DNA of the CDR3 is TGTGCCAGCAGCTTCCGCGTGGACACTGAAGCTTTCTTT. Encoded protein: CASSFRVDTEAFF.

A few counts support this clonotype. Here the CDR3 DNA reads TGTGCCAGCAGCCAAGGATCGTCAGCGGGGGGCTACACCTTC. It codes for CASSQGSSAGGYTF. The V call is TRBV3-1, the J call TRBJ1-2; D is ambiguous. CDR1 and CDR2 (germline): LGHDT, YNNKEL (reference sequence). V was pared by 1 base and J by 8 bases, with 14 bases between. The CDR3 is 14 amino acids.

This chain uses TRBV19 with TRBJ2-2; the match to TRBD2 covers 10 bases. There are 18 residues in the CDR3. After removal of 10 bases from V and 3 bases from J, the junction contained 17 bases not matched to a gene. Germline CDR1 is LNHDA and CDR2 is SQIVND (reference sequence). The CDR3 sequence is CATTRFASGGRDTGELFF. CDR3 nucleotides: TGTGCCACCACCCGCTTTGCTAGCGGGGGCCGGGACACCGGGGAGCTGTTTTTT.

This clonotype was picked up many times. CDR3 coding DNA: TGTGCCAGCAGCACTATTGACACCGGGGAGCTGTTTTTT. Amino acids: CASSTIDTGELFF. J is TRBJ2-2 and V is TRBV7-9; no clear D gene. The CDR3 extends over 13 amino acids. Between the trimmed V and J ends, which lost 5 bases and 3 bases, there was a span of 7 bases. Germline CDR1 is SEHNR and CDR2 is FQNEAQ (reference sequence).

V usage is TRBV24-1 and J usage is TRBJ1-5; D might be TRBD1 (5 bases). CDR1 and CDR2 (germline): KGHDR, SFDVKD. This CDR3 has 14 amino acids. Trimming took 4 bases from V and 7 from J, leaving 13 bases between them. The CDR3 DNA follows: TGTGCCACCAGTGACCCAGGGCCGGAACAGCCCCAGCATTTT. It is translated as CATSDPGPEQPQHF.

Comment on this clonotype: A much larger clone lies a single base off, so this may be a read error. V is TRBV10-2 and J is TRBJ2-5; a weak D match, TRBD2 (6 bases). Per the germline V gene, CDR1 is WSHSY and CDR2 is SAAADI. CDR3 length equals 14 residues. Trimming took 6 bases from V and 7 from J, leaving 18 bases between them. The CDR3 sequence: CASRSREKGGTQYF. As DNA, the CDR3 is TGCGCCAGCAGGAGCCGGGAGAAGGGAGGGACCCAGTACTTC.

This clonotype appeared a single time. The conserved phenylalanine or tryptophan is not found at the CDR3 terminus, so this likely reflects a read error. The chain combines TRBV24-1 with TRBJ1-5, with a tentative D call TRBD1 (5 bases). CDR3 length: 14 amino acids. Germline CDR1 KGHDR, CDR2 SFDVKD. The CDR3 spells CASSYQGGGQPQHS. The CDR3, as DNA: TGTGCCAGCAGTTACCAGGGAGGCGGTCAGCCCCAGCATTCT.

To note about this clonotype: The junction differs from germline at one of its ends, possibly a read error. The chain joins TRBV7-2 to TRBJ2-7; D is perhaps TRBD1 (5 bases). Germline CDR1 and CDR2: SGHTA and FQGNSA. The CDR3 runs to 15 residues. In nucleotides, the CDR3 is TGTGTCAGCAGCCCGCCTACAGGATTCGCCTACGAGCGGTACTTC. It translates to CVSSPPTGFAYERYF.

The table lists this clonotype with many counts. The chain carries TRBV12-3 or TRBV12-4 and TRBJ1-3, with D perhaps TRBD1 (6 bases). V was pared by 6 bases and J by 5 bases, with 8 bases between. This CDR3 is 12 amino acids long. The DNA for the CDR3 is TGTGCCAGCAGCGGACAGAGAAACACCATATATTTT. It yields the protein CASSGQRNTIYF.

The chain links TRBV20-1 to TRBJ1-2, with a tentative D call TRBD1 (6 bases). This CDR3 has 13 amino acids. Germline values: CDR1 DFQATT, CDR2 SNEGSKA (reference sequence). V shed 1 base and J shed 7 bases, with 13 bases lying between them. The CDR3 sequence is CSARVRDTGGYTF. In nucleotides, the CDR3 is TGCAGTGCTAGAGTGAGGGACACCGGTGGCTACACCTTC.

Only a few counts were recorded for this clonotype. This rearrangement joins TRBV6-1 to TRBJ2-6, with a possible D match to TRBD2 (6 bases). V shed 6 bases and J shed 3 bases, with 12 bases lying between them. From germline, CDR1 is MNHNS and CDR2 SASEGT. The CDR3 consists of 15 residues. CDR3 nucleotides: TGTGCCAGCAGCCATCGCGGGGTTGGGGCCAACGTCCTGACTTTC. Residues: CASSHRGVGANVLTF.

The chain uses TRBV19 and TRBJ1-1; D not resolved. In germline, CDR1 is LNHDA, CDR2 SQIVND (reference sequence). There are 15 residues in the CDR3. V lost 5 bases to trimming and J lost 0 bases, with 13 bases between them. This CDR3 is CASSFMPVMNTEAFF. The CDR3 DNA reads TGTGCCAGTAGTTTCATGCCAGTGATGAACACTGAAGCTTTCTTT.

This clonotype was counted a few times. Here the CDR3 DNA reads TGTGCCAGCAGCCGTAGAACAGGTGCAACTAATGAAAAACTGTTTTTT. Residues: CASSRRTGATNEKLFF. The V and J genes are TRBV9 and TRBJ1-4; D perhaps matches TRBD1 (5 bases). CDR1 and CDR2 (germline): SGDLS, YYNGEE. V was clipped by 4 bases and J by 0 bases, with 13 bases between them. The CDR3 spans 16 residues.

In this sample, this clonotype turned up many times. V gene TRBV20-1 combines with J gene TRBJ1-2; the D is unclear. The germline V gene has CDR1 DFQATT and CDR2 SNEGSKA (reference sequence). V gave up 3 bases and J gave up 7 bases, with 6 bases separating them. This CDR3 spans 10 amino acids. CDR3 in amino acids: CSASASGYTF. DNA for the CDR3: TGCAGTGCTAGCGCGTCTGGCTACACCTTC.